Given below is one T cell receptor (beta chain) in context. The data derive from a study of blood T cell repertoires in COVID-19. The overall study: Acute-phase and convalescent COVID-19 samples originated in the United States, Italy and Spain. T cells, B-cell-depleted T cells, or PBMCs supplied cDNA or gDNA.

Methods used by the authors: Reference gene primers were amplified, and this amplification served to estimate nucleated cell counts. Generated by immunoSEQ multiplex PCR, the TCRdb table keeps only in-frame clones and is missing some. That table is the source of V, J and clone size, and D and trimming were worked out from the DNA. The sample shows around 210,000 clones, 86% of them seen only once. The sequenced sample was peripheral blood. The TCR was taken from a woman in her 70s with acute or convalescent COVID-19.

This chain's CDR3 is CASSEALGGYTF. The CDR3 nucleotides read TGTGCCAGCAGTGAAGCCCTCGGTGGCTACACCTTC. The chain couples TRBV6-1 to TRBJ1-2; no reliable D call. The CDR3 is 12 residues long. Between the trimmed V and J ends, which lost 0 bases and 7 bases, there was a span of 6 bases. CDR1 is MNHNS and CDR2 is SASEGT in the germline V gene.